The 24 T cell receptor beta chains listed next were all sequenced from one sample in a study of OX40 agonist ivuxolimab in advanced cancers. The method was the immunoSEQ multiplex PCR assay. What TCRdb holds here is the immuneACCESS table cut down to in-frame rearrangements. Part of the clones is not present; checked against another copy, under half of the missing clones reflect an unresolved V gene, and the others are unexplained. Here the sample has about 91,000 clones; around 90% occur a single time. Approximately 0.49% of the sample is in the top ten clones. Sequenced material: CD4+ or CD8+ T cells sorted from blood, taken in a trial of the OX40 agonist ivuxolimab. These receptors came from an adult with an advanced solid tumor such as melanoma, head and neck, liver or kidney cancer.

The V and J genes are TRBV5-1 and TRBJ2-7, with TRBD1 as a possible D gene (6 bases). The ends were cut back, 1 base at V and 4 bases at J, with 12 bases in the middle. The CDR3 is 14 amino acids. Germline V gene data show CDR1 as SGHRS and CDR2 as YFSETQ. The CDR3: CASSLKGVGYEQYF. In DNA, the CDR3 is TGCGCCAGCAGCTTGAAGGGGGTAGGTTACGAGCAGTACTTC. The full variable domain, its missing parts supplied by reference TRBV5-1 and TRBJ2-7, is KAGVTQTPRYLIKTRGQQVTLSCSPISGHRSVSWYQQTPGQGLQFLFEYFSETQRNKGNFPGRFSGRQFSNSRSEMNVSTLELGDSALYLCASSLKGVGYEQYFGPGTRLTVT.

The chain has TRBV18 and TRBJ1-3; a weak D match, TRBD1 (6 bases). The CDR3 covers 14 residues. Germline V gives CDR1 KGHSH, CDR2 LQKENI. Trimming cost V 4 bases and J 4 bases, with 11 bases left between them. The DNA for the CDR3 is TGTGCCAGCTCACGACAGGCGGACGGAAACACCATATATTTT. Translation: CASSRQADGNTIYF.

As for this clone: Other DNA sequences within the sample encode an identical CDR3. This rearrangement joins TRBV18 to TRBJ2-5; D unclear. Germline assignment: CDR1 KGHSH and CDR2 LQKENI. The CDR3 loop spans 12 amino acids. V lost 0 bases and J lost 1, with 0 bases in between. CDR3 sequence: CASSPPQETQYF. CDR3 bases: TGTGCCAGCTCACCACCCCAAGAGACCCAGTACTTC. The full variable domain, rest sourced from reference TRBV18 and TRBJ2-5, is NAGVMQNPRHLVRRRGQEARLRCSPMKGHSHVYWYRQLPEEGLKFMVYLQKENIIDESGMPKERFSAEFPKEGPSILRIQQVVRGDSAAYFCASSPPQETQYFGPGTRLLVL.

The rearrangement links TRBV14 to TRBJ1-2; D perhaps matches TRBD1 (6 bases). Germline V lookup: CDR1 SGHDN, CDR2 FVKESK. CDR3 length: 14 amino acids. V gave up 1 base and J gave up 8 bases, with 14 bases separating them. Here the CDR3 DNA reads TGTGCCAGCAGCCAAGGACAGGTCAGATCAGGCTACACCTTC. Translation: CASSQGQVRSGYTF.

This clone was detected only a few times. The CDR3 ends on some other residue instead of the conserved phenylalanine or tryptophan, so this is likely a read error. The rearrangement links TRBV19 to TRBJ1-6; D remains ambiguous. From germline, CDR1 is LNHDA and CDR2 SQIVND (reference sequence). CDR3 length: 15 amino acids. Trimming removed 3 bases from V and 8 bases from J, with 14 bases in between. CDR3 amino acids: CASSMTEQSDSPLHL. The CDR3 nucleotides read TGTGCCAGTAGTATGACGGAGCAGAGCGATTCACCCCTCCACCTT.

V usage is TRBV6-1 and J usage is TRBJ1-2, with D tentatively TRBD1 (6 bases). This CDR3 is 13 amino acids long. V was trimmed by 5 bases and J by 3 bases, leaving 10 bases between them. Germline V gene data show CDR1 as MNHNS and CDR2 as SASEGT. DNA of the CDR3: TGTGCCAGCAGTTTACAGGGTTACTATGGCTACACCTTC. It codes for CASSLQGYYGYTF.

The V gene is TRBV5-5, the J gene TRBJ1-2; D gene ambiguous. This CDR3 spans 12 amino acids. Germline V CDR1 and CDR2: SGHKS, YYEKEE (reference sequence). The ends were cut back, 1 base at V and 5 bases at J, with 6 bases in the middle. The CDR3 DNA follows: TGTGCCAGCAGCTTGAGTGTTTATGGCTACACCTTC. This encodes CASSLSVYGYTF.

The CDR3 sequence: CSVASTGGIDQPQHF. In DNA, the CDR3 is TGCAGCGTTGCGTCCACAGGGGGCATTGATCAGCCCCAGCATTTT. V gene TRBV29-1 combines with J gene TRBJ1-5, with 9 bases fitting TRBD1. The germline gives CDR1 SQVTM, CDR2 ANQGSEA. The CDR3 totals 15 residues. V lost 4 bases and J lost 5; bases outside the gene matches: 9.

The V gene is TRBV5-1, the J gene TRBJ1-2, with D maybe TRBD1 (5 bases). The CDR3 covers 14 residues. V was clipped by 4 bases and J by 1 base, with 11 bases between them. Germline V gene sequence: CDR1 SGHRS, CDR2 YFSETQ. The CDR3 loop reads CASSRDGSNYGYTF. The CDR3 DNA is TGCGCCAGCAGCCGGGACGGCAGTAACTATGGCTACACCTTC.

The chain carries TRBV2 and TRBJ2-3; D is undetermined. The V gene lost 7 bases and the J gene lost 12 bases, with 23 bases spanning the gap. The CDR3 spans 14 residues. The germline V gene has CDR1 SNHLY and CDR2 FYNNEI. CDR3 sequence: CASTPVGQVGRQYF. CDR3 bases: TGTGCCAGCACCCCGGTCGGTCAGGTCGGCCGTCAGTATTTT.

The chain recombines TRBV7-9 with TRBJ1-6; no clear D gene. V was trimmed by 8 bases and J by 7 bases, leaving 9 bases between them. The germline gives CDR1 SEHNR, CDR2 FQNEAQ (reference sequence). The CDR3 is 12 residues long. CDR3 nucleotide sequence: TGTGCCAGCGGGTCCATGAATTCACCCCTCCACTTT. Amino acid sequence: CASGSMNSPLHF. Together with reference TRBV7-9 and TRBJ1-6, the CDR3 gives the full variable domain: DTGVSQNPRHKITKRGQNVTFRCDPISEHNRLYWYRQTLGQGPEFLTYFQNEAQLEKSRLLSDRFSAERPKGSFSTLEIQRTEQGDSAMYLCASGSMNSPLHFGNGTRLTVT.

The chain recombines TRBV5-1 with TRBJ2-2; TRBD2 is a possible D gene (6 bases). There are 16 residues in the CDR3. Germline V CDR1 and CDR2: SGHRS, YFSETQ. Trimming removed 1 base at V and 3 bases at J, with 13 bases between. Here the CDR3 DNA reads TGCGCCAGCAGCTTGAGGAGGGTTGGGGACACCGGGGAGCTGTTTTTT. Translated, it gives CASSLRRVGDTGELFF.

This chain joins TRBV5-1 and TRBJ2-3; D unresolved. Germline CDR1 is SGHRS and CDR2 is YFSETQ. V was cut by 4 bases and J by 2 bases, with 11 bases left in between. The CDR3 contains 14 residues. Here the CDR3 reads CASSLLSDTDTQYF. The CDR3 bases are TGCGCCAGCAGCCTACTAAGTGACACAGATACGCAGTATTTT.

CDR3 sequence reads: CASSDIQGYNSPLHF. CDR3 DNA: TGTGCCAGCAGTGATATACAGGGTTATAATTCACCCCTCCACTTT. The chain carries TRBV6-1 and TRBJ1-6; D is perhaps TRBD1 (6 bases). Germline values: CDR1 MNHNS, CDR2 SASEGT. Trimming took off 3 bases at V and 4 bases at J, with 10 bases between the two ends. This CDR3 comprises 15 residues.

This clone was counted a single time. The V call is TRBV9, the J call TRBJ1-2, with 7 nucleotides matching TRBD1. The CDR3 spans 14 residues. After removal of 3 bases from V and 7 bases from J, the junction contained 9 bases not matched to a gene. CDR1 SGDLS and CDR2 YYNGEE come from the germline V gene. DNA of the CDR3: TGTGCCAGCAGCGCCCGGGACAGACGAGCTGGCTACACCTTC. This gives the protein CASSARDRRAGYTF.

There are a few counts of this clone. V is TRBV16 and J is TRBJ1-5; 11 nucleotides agree with TRBD1. The CDR3 runs to 20 residues. Germline V lookup: CDR1 KGHSY, CDR2 FQNENV. V lost 0 bases and J lost 0; bases outside the gene matches: 10. In DNA form, the CDR3 reads TGTGCCAGCAGCCAATCCTCCTGGACAGGGGGCCCATTTAGCAATCAGCCCCAGCATTTT. This codes for CASSQSSWTGGPFSNQPQHF. Full variable domain (missing parts from reference TRBV16 and TRBJ1-5): GEEVAQTPKHLVRGEGQKAKLYCAPIKGHSYVFWYQQVLKNEFKFLISFQNENVFDETGMPKERFSAKCLPNSPCSLEIQATKLEDSAVYFCASSQSSWTGGPFSNQPQHFGDGTRLSIL.

The V and J genes are TRBV27 and TRBJ2-7; no firm D call. The V and J ends lost 6 bases and 0 bases respectively, with 15 bases between them. The germline CDR1 and CDR2 sequences are MNHEY and SMNVEV (reference sequence). This CDR3 has 15 amino acids. The CDR3 is CASSLTSISSYEQYF. In DNA form, the CDR3 reads TGTGCCAGCAGCCTTACAAGCATCAGCTCCTACGAGCAGTACTTC.

The chain combines TRBV2 with TRBJ1-5, with D hard to call. In germline, CDR1 is SNHLY, CDR2 FYNNEI. The CDR3 extends over 15 amino acids. Trimming pared 7 bases from V and 5 bases from J, leaving 18 bases between. The CDR3 protein is CASNPEVLADQPQHF. The CDR3 nucleotides read TGTGCCAGCAACCCTGAGGTTTTAGCCGATCAGCCCCAGCATTTT.

The rearrangement joins TRBV18 to TRBJ1-1; tentative D call: TRBD1 (6 bases). Germline V gene sequence: CDR1 KGHSH, CDR2 LQKENI. Trimming stripped 5 bases from V and 7 bases from J, with 17 bases between. CDR3 length equals 14 residues. The CDR3 is CASSAVGQPIEAFF. The DNA for the CDR3 is TGTGCCAGCTCAGCCGTCGGACAGCCGATTGAAGCTTTCTTT.

The V and J genes are TRBV5-1 and TRBJ2-1; 10 bases are a match to TRBD1. Germline CDR1 and CDR2: SGHRS and YFSETQ. The CDR3 covers 15 residues. Trimming at V came to 4 bases and at J to 10 bases, leaving 11 bases not matched to a gene. The CDR3 DNA is TGCGCCAGCAGCGGCCGGGACAGGGGAAAAATGGAGCAGTTCTTC. Amino acids: CASSGRDRGKMEQFF.

The chain has TRBV7-2 and TRBJ2-3; 7 positions match TRBD2. Germline-derived CDR1 and CDR2 are SGHTA and FQGNSA. The CDR3 runs to 18 residues. J lost 2 bases, V lost 5 bases, and 16 bases had no gene match. This chain's CDR3 is CASSARTSGGGTTDTQYF. The CDR3 DNA reads as TGTGCCAGCAGCGCCAGGACTAGTGGGGGGGGAACCACAGATACGCAGTATTTT.

The V gene is TRBV7-9, the J gene TRBJ1-4; perhaps TRBD1 as D (5 bases). The length of the CDR3 is 18 residues. The germline V gene encodes CDR1 SEHNR and CDR2 FQNEAQ (reference sequence). V lost 7 bases, J lost 0 bases, and 21 bases lay in between. CDR3 bases: TGTGCCAGCAAACCCATGGGGGGAAGGGGTGCAACTAATGAAAAACTGTTTTTT. The encoded protein is CASKPMGGRGATNEKLFF.

The rearrangement uses TRBV7-2 and TRBJ2-5; either TRBD1 or TRBD2 may fit D (5 bases each). This CDR3 has 16 residues. V gave up 5 bases and J gave up 4 bases, with 20 bases separating them. Germline V gene lookup returns CDR1 SGHTA and CDR2 FQGNSA. Written as DNA, the CDR3 is TGTGCCAGCAGCCAACAAAGGTACTGGGGGAGAGAGACCCAGTACTTC. Protein product: CASSQQRYWGRETQYF.

The V and J genes are TRBV7-9 and TRBJ2-1; the D gene is possibly TRBD2 (6 bases). V was shortened by 5 bases and J by 9 bases, with 26 bases between the two germline ends. Germline values: CDR1 SEHNR, CDR2 FQNEAQ (reference sequence). There are 17 residues in the CDR3. The CDR3 here is CASSPLFGRGKPSEQFF. The CDR3 DNA reads TGTGCCAGCAGCCCGCTTTTCGGGCGGGGTAAACCGAGTGAGCAGTTCTTC.